Sequencing of this T cell receptor (beta chain) was carried out in a study of cytomegalovirus exposure and HLA in healthy donors. General study results and limits: Reportedly, cytomegalovirus status was diagnosed with high sensitivity and specificity.

The CDR3 is made up of 14 amino acids. The germline gives CDR1 SGHDN, CDR2 FVKESK. Trimming cost V 1 base and J 8 bases, with 11 bases left between them. On this clone itself: Its target is not known.

PCR amplification relied on 60 Vbeta primers (plus 13 Jbeta primers). The method was immunoSEQ multiplex PCR; TCRdb's version includes in-frame clones alone and lacks a portion of them. Listed are 45,000 to 60,000 clones; roughly 7.1% falls within the top ten. The clonotype originates from a middle-aged woman in good health and CMV-seronegative. The chain links TRBV14 to TRBJ1-4; unclear D gene. Material for sequencing was PBMCs. The CDR3 region is CASSQGRRGEKLFF. CDR3 nucleotide sequence: TGTGCCAGCAGCCAAGGCAGACGCGGGGAAAAACTGTTTTTT.